These 17 T cell receptor beta chains were sequenced from one sample in a study of T cell changes during pregnancy in multiple sclerosis. The protocol was immunoSEQ multiplex PCR, while the TCRdb copy is restricted to in-frame clones and leaves out a portion. Of some 80,000 clones listed, around 96% were seen once; the top ten hold 1.1%. The sample in question was peripheral blood, obtained in the second trimester of pregnancy. The receptors come from a female donor with multiple sclerosis, enrolled in a pregnancy study.

This clone has a single count. The genes are TRBV28 and TRBJ2-4; 13 positions agree with TRBD2. J lost 0 bases, V lost 4 bases, and 3 bases had no gene match. CDR1 and CDR2 from the germline V gene are MDHEN and SYDVKM. This CDR3 has 17 amino acids. The CDR3 reads CASSSLAGGIAKNIQYF. CDR3 DNA: TGTGCCAGCAGTTCACTAGCGGGAGGGATAGCCAAAAACATTCAGTACTTC.

This clone has a handful of counts. V is TRBV19 and J is TRBJ1-1; D is uncertain. Per germline, CDR1 LNHDA and CDR2 SQIVND (reference sequence). With 9 bases removed from V and 1 base from J, the gap between germline ends came to 12 bases. CDR3 length: 13 residues. CDR3 nucleotide sequence: TGTGCCAGCGGGAGGACGAAGAACACTGAAGCTTTCTTT. Translation gives CASGRTKNTEAFF.

The chain uses TRBV30 and TRBJ2-5; 8 bases are shared with TRBD2. This CDR3 comprises 14 residues. The germline V gene has CDR1 GTSNPN and CDR2 SVGIG (reference sequence). With 3 bases clipped from V and 2 bases from J, the junction kept 5 bases outside the gene matches. In DNA form, the CDR3 reads TGTGCCTGGAGCGTCGGGGGGGTGCAAGAGACCCAGTACTTC. Residues: CAWSVGGVQETQYF.

This chain uses TRBV5-1 with TRBJ2-5; tentative D call: TRBD2 (6 bases). Germline V gene lookup returns CDR1 SGHRS and CDR2 YFSETQ. Trimming removed 4 bases from V and 5 bases from J, with 18 bases in between. This CDR3 contains 15 residues. CDR3 amino acids: CASSPQAVREETQYF. CDR3 DNA: TGCGCCAGCAGCCCACAGGCCGTCCGGGAGGAGACCCAGTACTTC. Variable domain in full (rest from reference TRBV5-1 and TRBJ2-5): KAGVTQTPRYLIKTRGQQVTLSCSPISGHRSVSWYQQTPGQGLQFLFEYFSETQRNKGNFPGRFSGRQFSNSRSEMNVSTLELGDSALYLCASSPQAVREETQYFGPGTRLLVL.

The rearrangement uses TRBV5-6 and TRBJ2-5, with D possibly matching TRBD1 (6 bases). V lost 3 bases and J 2 bases, leaving 11 bases between the germline ends. CDR3 size: 14 residues. Germline V gene data show CDR1 as SGHDT and CDR2 as YYEEEE. The CDR3 DNA reads TGTGCCAGCAGCTCCCGGGACACACAAGAGACCCAGTACTTC. Translating gives CASSSRDTQETQYF.

The gene calls are TRBV4-1 and TRBJ2-1; 11 bases align to TRBD2. In germline, CDR1 is MGHRA, CDR2 YSYEKL. V lost 3 bases to trimming and J lost 8 bases; unmatched junction nucleotides: 0. CDR3 length: 13 amino acids. The CDR3, as DNA: TGCGCCAGCAGCCAGGGACTAGCGGATGAGCAGTTCTTC. Its translation is CASSQGLADEQFF.

The CDR3: CASTSGEGKLRGYTF. For the CDR3, the DNA is TGCGCCAGCACCTCTGGAGAGGGAAAGTTGCGTGGCTACACCTTC. The J gene is TRBJ1-2, the V gene TRBV5-1, with D hard to call. Trimming stripped 6 bases from V and 7 bases from J, with 22 bases between. Germline lookup yields CDR1 SGHRS and CDR2 YFSETQ. The CDR3 is made up of 15 amino acids.

The rearrangement links TRBV4-2 to TRBJ2-3, with D possibly being TRBD2 (6 bases). The CDR3 runs 20 residues. The V gene's germline CDR1 is LGHNA and CDR2 YNFKEQ. The V end was cut by 0 bases, the J end by 4 bases, with 26 bases between. The CDR3 bases are TGTGCCAGCAGCCAAGAAGGAGCCGGGGGACTTCCAAAAGAAGCAGATACGCAGTATTTT. It codes for CASSQEGAGGLPKEADTQYF.

Of note for this clone: Other DNA variants within this sample encode the same CDR3. This chain links TRBV9 with TRBJ2-2; D gene ambiguous. CDR1 is SGDLS and CDR2 is YYNGEE in the germline V gene. CDR3 length equals 13 residues. V shed 2 bases and J shed 5 bases, with 7 bases lying between them. The CDR3 DNA reads TGTGCCAGCAGCGTCGCCGGGACCGGGGAGCTGTTTTTT. It specifies CASSVAGTGELFF.

The rearrangement joins TRBV19 to TRBJ2-7; D is possibly TRBD1 (6 bases). Germline CDR1 reads LNHDA; CDR2 reads SQIVND (reference sequence). The CDR3 loop spans 16 amino acids. V shed 5 bases and J shed 0 bases, with 17 bases lying between them. The CDR3 loop reads CASSRGGTSSSYEQYF. The CDR3 bases are TGTGCCAGTAGTCGAGGTGGGACATCTAGCTCCTACGAGCAGTACTTC.

V and J are TRBV7-8 and TRBJ2-7; 8 bases line up with TRBD2. Germline CDR1 reads SGHVS; CDR2 reads FQNEAQ. With 5 bases clipped from V and 2 bases from J, the junction kept 8 bases outside the gene matches. The CDR3 runs to 15 residues. The CDR3: CASSARTSSTYEQYF. The CDR3 DNA reads as TGTGCCAGCAGCGCCAGGACTAGCAGTACCTACGAGCAGTACTTC.

The chain joins TRBV19 to TRBJ2-3; 8 bases fit TRBD2. Germline V gene data show CDR1 as LNHDA and CDR2 as SQIVND (reference sequence). The CDR3 is made up of 16 amino acids. V was clipped by 1 base and J by 2 bases; unmatched bases: 5. In DNA form, the CDR3 reads TGTGCCAGTAGTATAGTGTCAGCGGGAGCCACAGATACGCAGTATTTT. It codes for CASSIVSAGATDTQYF.

V is TRBV7-9 and J is TRBJ2-3, with a possible D match to TRBD2 (6 bases). Trimming removed 0 bases from V and 4 bases from J, with 11 bases in between. The germline V gene encodes CDR1 SEHNR and CDR2 FQNEAQ (reference sequence). The CDR3 consists of 15 residues. CDR3 nucleotide sequence: TGTGCCAGCAGCTTAGCGGGAGGAAGCTCAGATACGCAGTATTTT. This encodes CASSLAGGSSDTQYF.

This chain joins TRBV5-8 and TRBJ1-5, with 10 bases lining up with TRBD1. The CDR3 runs 15 residues. V gave up 3 bases and J gave up 5 bases; unmatched junction bases: 5. Per germline, CDR1 SGHTS and CDR2 YDEGEE. This chain's CDR3 is CASSSGQGWYQPQHF. The DNA of the CDR3 is TGTGCCAGCAGCTCGGGACAGGGGTGGTATCAGCCCCAGCATTTT.

V usage is TRBV28 and J usage is TRBJ2-7; 7 nucleotides line up with TRBD1. The V gene's germline CDR1 is MDHEN and CDR2 SYDVKM. This CDR3 is 12 amino acids long. V was clipped by 6 bases and J by 5 bases; unmatched bases: 4. The CDR3 region is CASRIQGHEQYF. CDR3 nucleotide sequence: TGTGCCAGCAGGATACAGGGGCACGAGCAGTACTTC.

The V gene is TRBV6-5, the J gene TRBJ2-7; TRBD2 agrees at 7 bases. The germline gives CDR1 MNHEY, CDR2 SVGAGI. The J segment lost 4 bases and the V segment lost 4 bases, leaving 7 bases of the junction unmatched. The length of the CDR3 is 14 residues. The CDR3 reads CASSFGTNCYEQYF. For the CDR3, the DNA is TGTGCCAGCAGTTTCGGGACTAACTGTTACGAGCAGTACTTC.

This chain links TRBV7-2 with TRBJ1-1, with D maybe TRBD1 (6 bases). The germline V gene has CDR1 SGHTA and CDR2 FQGNSA. The length of the CDR3 is 14 residues. V lost 0 bases and J 10 bases, leaving 15 bases between the germline ends. The CDR3: CASSLARTSGAAFF. DNA of the CDR3: TGTGCCAGCAGCTTAGCGCGGACTTCAGGGGCAGCTTTCTTT. Using reference TRBV7-2 and TRBJ1-1 for the parts outside the CDR3, the full variable domain is GAGVSQSPSNKVTEKGKDVELRCDPISGHTALYWYRQSLGQGLEFLIYFQGNSAPDKSGLPSDRFSAERTGGSVSTLTIQRTQQEDSAVYLCASSLARTSGAAFFGQGTRLTVV.